Shown below are 24 T cell receptor beta chains from a single sample sequenced in a study of regulatory T cells in long-lasting Graves disease (dated by TCRdb to about 2021). The sample's time point label is to be understood as: newly diagnosed GD, antithyroid drugs for less than 3 months. RNA was extracted from PBMCs in TRIzol for both TCR sequencing and RNA sequencing. Library construction relied on multiplex PCR. The instrument given in TCRdb is Illumina HiSeq 4000. To build TCR beta libraries, CDR3 regions were amplified by Arm-PCR using iRepertoire HTBI primers. TCRdb ran its own pipeline on the public reads, namely fastp trimming at Q25 and MiXCR clone calling, and kept in-frame beta chains. Every distinct CDR3 protein forms one entry, paired with its most common genes and DNA. For this sample the table gives under 700,000 distinct CDR3 sequences, of which 15% to 20% were detected only once. In total, the top ten clones hold approximately 25% of the sample.

These records were also assigned to another study, of T cells in Graves' hyperthyroidism and ophthalmopathy.

Sequencing used peripheral blood mononuclear cells (PBMCs), obtained at new diagnosis, from a patient treated with antithyroid drugs. The receptors were gathered from a woman aged 35-65 years with Graves disease. Donor details come from another sample of the same person, matched by shared clones.

Many counts were recorded for this clonotype. The chain employs TRBV2 and TRBJ1-3; a weak D match, TRBD1 (6 bases). Trimming left V 3 bases short and J 0 bases short, with 12 bases between. The CDR3 loop spans 16 amino acids. Germline lookup yields CDR1 SNHLY and CDR2 FYNNEI. CDR3 in amino acids: CASSDIGQISGNTIYF. For the CDR3, the DNA is TGTGCCAGCAGTGATATAGGACAGATCTCTGGAAACACCATATATTTT.

The chain has TRBV2 and TRBJ2-1, with 7 bases fitting TRBD1. The end of the DNA aligns better with TRBJ2-5, so the J call may be wrong. Germline V CDR1 and CDR2: SNHLY, FYNNEI. CDR3 length equals 13 residues. The CDR3 region is CASKPGGAATQYF. The CDR3 DNA reads as TGTGCCAGCAAGCCAGGGGGTGCGGCGACCCAGTACTTC.

The table lists this clonotype with many counts. The chain couples TRBV20-1 to TRBJ1-1, with 8 bases that match TRBD1. The CDR3 contains 12 residues. CDR1 and CDR2 (germline): DFQATT, SNEGSKA (reference sequence). The chain's CDR3 is CIPTGEYTEAFF. The CDR3 DNA follows: TGCATCCCGACAGGGGAGTACACTGAAGCTTTCTTT.

This clonotype has more than one count but fewer than ten. This sequence joins TRBV7-2 and TRBJ2-2; D is ambiguous. Germline CDR1 reads SGHTA; CDR2 reads FQGNSA. Trimming cost V 3 bases and J 0 bases, with 8 bases left between them. The CDR3 totals 15 residues. In DNA, the CDR3 is TGTGCCAGCAGCTTCTACATGGCGAACACCGGGGAGCTGTTTTTT. Translating gives CASSFYMANTGELFF.

V gene TRBV6-5 combines with J gene TRBJ1-5; 11 positions match TRBD1. This CDR3 is built from 17 residues. The ends lost 4 bases at V and 0 bases at J; junction bases unmatched: 5. From germline, CDR1 is MNHEY and CDR2 SVGAGI. The chain's CDR3 is CASSSRGTGGSNQPQHF. CDR3 nucleotide sequence: TGTGCCAGCAGTTCCCGTGGGACAGGGGGTAGCAATCAGCCCCAGCATTTT.

This clonotype appeared a few times. This chain's CDR3 is CASSPTPYEQYF. The CDR3 nucleotides are TGTGCCAGCTCGCCCACCCCCTACGAGCAGTACTTC. This chain joins TRBV18 and TRBJ2-7; no definite D call. Between the trimmed V and J ends, which lost 6 bases and 2 bases, there was a span of 8 bases. CDR3 length: 12 amino acids. Per germline, CDR1 KGHSH and CDR2 LQKENI.

This clonotype was seen many times. The rearrangement uses TRBV7-3 and TRBJ2-1, with TRBD1 identical over 7 bases. Germline-derived CDR1 and CDR2 are SGHTA and FQGTGA. The V and J ends lost 5 bases and 9 bases, in that order; junction bases with no gene match: 13. The CDR3 has 15 residues. CDR3 region: CASSPDRAGLREQFF. The DNA of the CDR3 is TGTGCCAGCAGCCCCGACAGGGCCGGTCTACGTGAGCAGTTCTTC.

This chain uses TRBV7-6 with TRBJ2-2; D might be TRBD1 (6 bases). Germline CDR1 reads SGHVS; CDR2 reads FNYEAQ. Deletions cut 5 bases from V and 3 bases from J, with 13 bases between. CDR3 length equals 15 residues. The CDR3 protein is CASSPQGHHTGELFF. CDR3 nucleotide sequence: TGTGCCAGCAGCCCCCAGGGGCATCACACCGGGGAGCTGTTTTTT.

The chain recombines TRBV20-1 with TRBJ2-2; 13 bases map to TRBD2. The V segment lost 3 bases and the J segment 5 bases; nucleotides outside the gene matches: 12. The CDR3 covers 18 residues. Germline-derived CDR1 and CDR2 are DFQATT and SNEGSKA (reference sequence). The DNA of the CDR3 is TGCAGTGCTAGCAGGCCCGGACTAGCGGGGGCTGTAACCGGGGAGCTGTTTTTT. Protein sequence: CSASRPGLAGAVTGELFF.

The CDR3 DNA reads as TGTGCCAGCAGTCCGCGGACAGCCCGTCAAGAGACCCAGTACTTC. Protein: CASSPRTARQETQYF. This chain uses TRBV12-3 or TRBV12-4 with TRBJ2-5; TRBD1 is a possible D gene (6 bases). The CDR3 consists of 15 residues. The ends were cut back, 5 bases at V and 2 bases at J, with 15 bases in the middle.

This clonotype was recorded at least ten times. This chain connects TRBV11-2 to TRBJ1-4; 7 nucleotides line up with TRBD1. V lost 5 bases and J lost 4; bases outside the gene matches: 4. Germline V lookup: CDR1 SGHAT, CDR2 FQNNGV. The CDR3 spans 14 residues. The CDR3 coding sequence is TGTGCCAGCAGCCGCGGGACAGTTAATGAAAAACTGTTTTTT. It codes for CASSRGTVNEKLFF.

This clonotype was recorded at least ten times. The J gene is TRBJ1-2, the V gene TRBV12-3 or TRBV12-4; D remains ambiguous. The V end lost 7 bases, the J end lost 5 bases, and 20 bases lay between the germline ends. The CDR3 is made up of 15 amino acids. CDR3 residues: CASTSWGTPGYGYTF. CDR3 nucleotides: TGTGCCAGCACCAGCTGGGGTACTCCCGGGTATGGCTACACCTTC.

This clonotype was seen many times. The chain is built from TRBV7-9 and TRBJ1-1, with 12 bases matching TRBD1. Germline V gene data show CDR1 as SEHNR and CDR2 as FQNEAQ (reference sequence). V lost 5 bases and J lost 1; bases outside the gene matches: 5. The CDR3 loop spans 16 amino acids. The chain's CDR3 is CASSGDRGQGNTEAFF. For the CDR3, the DNA is TGTGCCAGCAGCGGGGACAGGGGGCAGGGGAACACTGAAGCTTTCTTT.

This clonotype was recorded many times. This chain joins TRBV10-3 and TRBJ2-1, with D tentatively TRBD1 or TRBD2 (5 bases each). The length of the CDR3 is 12 residues. Germline V lookup: CDR1 ENHRY, CDR2 SYGVKD. The ends were cut back, 7 bases at V and 6 bases at J, with 10 bases in the middle. The CDR3 nucleotides are TGTGCCATCAACAGGACTCCCAATGAGCAGTTCTTC. This gives the protein CAINRTPNEQFF.

This clonotype was seen a handful of times. CDR3 coding DNA: TGCAGTGCTAGGGGGCAGCACCTTAACTATGGCTACACCTTC. Encoded protein: CSARGQHLNYGYTF. V usage is TRBV20-1 and J usage is TRBJ1-2; D may be TRBD1 (5 bases). Deletions cut 3 bases from V and 1 base from J, with 12 bases between. The CDR3 is 14 residues long. The germline CDR1 and CDR2 sequences are DFQATT and SNEGSKA (reference sequence).

This chain links TRBV30 with TRBJ2-5; tentatively, D is TRBD1 or TRBD2 (6 bases each). The length of the CDR3 is 13 residues. V lost 2 bases to trimming and J lost 5 bases, with 12 bases between them. Germline CDR1 is GTSNPN and CDR2 is SVGIG (reference sequence). CDR3 loop: CAWSRGGSETQYF. The CDR3 DNA reads as TGTGCCTGGAGTAGAGGGGGGTCGGAGACCCAGTACTTC.

This clonotype was counted many times. This chain uses TRBV3-1 with TRBJ1-1; TRBD1 matches at 8 bases. V lost 7 bases and J lost 4; bases outside the gene matches: 11. The V gene's germline CDR1 is LGHDT and CDR2 YNNKEL (reference sequence). The CDR3 extends over 15 amino acids. The CDR3 sequence is CASTLGQGGGTEAFF. The DNA of the CDR3 is TGTGCCAGCACCCTCGGACAGGGCGGAGGCACTGAAGCTTTCTTT.

The table lists this clonotype with many counts. V usage is TRBV3-1 and J usage is TRBJ2-3; D is undetermined. V lost 4 bases and J 1 base, leaving 9 bases between the germline ends. CDR1 is LGHDT, CDR2 YNNKEL, per germline (reference sequence). The CDR3 covers 14 residues. CDR3 sequence (DNA): TGTGCCAGCAGCCCCGAAGAGGGCACAGATACGCAGTATTTT. Translating it yields CASSPEEGTDTQYF.

This chain joins TRBV4-1 and TRBJ2-1, with 10 nucleotides matching TRBD2. Germline assignment: CDR1 MGHRA and CDR2 YSYEKL. The V segment lost 0 bases and the J segment 4 bases; nucleotides outside the gene matches: 9. This CDR3 spans 18 amino acids. This CDR3 is CASSQDWLAGALYNEQFF. The CDR3, as DNA: TGCGCCAGCAGCCAAGATTGGCTAGCGGGGGCCCTGTACAATGAGCAGTTCTTC.

About this clonotype: An end of the junction does not agree with germline; a read error may underlie this. The chain joins TRBV20-1 to TRBJ1-1, with D possibly matching TRBD1 (6 bases). The CDR3 length is 12 residues. Germline values: CDR1 DFQATT, CDR2 SNEGSKA (reference sequence). The CDR3 DNA follows: TGCAGGGCTACAGGGTATGAGACTGAAGCTTTCTTT. Encoded protein: CRATGYETEAFF.

The V and J genes are TRBV20-1 and TRBJ1-6, with D unclear. The V gene lost 1 base and the J gene lost 8 bases, with 18 bases spanning the gap. Germline CDR1 and CDR2: DFQATT and SNEGSKA (reference sequence). This CDR3 has 16 amino acids. CDR3 in DNA: TGCAGTGCTAGAGTAGGCCGGCAGGAGTCCGATTCACCCCTCCACTTT. It specifies CSARVGRQESDSPLHF.

This clonotype has a count of ten or more. The CDR3 DNA sequence: TGCGCCAGCAGCTTGGCCGGACAGCTCCAAGAGACCCAGTACTTC. Its translation is CASSLAGQLQETQYF. The genes are TRBV5-1 and TRBJ2-5; the D gene is possibly TRBD1 (6 bases). This CDR3 region has 15 residues. Deletions cut 0 bases from V and 1 base from J, with 10 bases between. The germline V gene has CDR1 SGHRS and CDR2 YFSETQ. Supplemented by reference TRBV5-1 and TRBJ2-5, the full variable domain reads KAGVTQTPRYLIKTRGQQVTLSCSPISGHRSVSWYQQTPGQGLQFLFEYFSETQRNKGNFPGRFSGRQFSNSRSEMNVSTLELGDSALYLCASSLAGQLQETQYFGPGTRLLVL.

The rearrangement links TRBV2 to TRBJ1-2, with 7 bases lining up with TRBD1. The J segment lost 4 bases and the V segment lost 4 bases, leaving 9 bases of the junction unmatched. Germline V gene lookup returns CDR1 SNHLY and CDR2 FYNNEI. There are 15 residues in the CDR3. The DNA of the CDR3 is TGTGCCAGCAGTGGACGAGCAGGGGGAGGCTATGGCTACACCTTC. This translates into CASSGRAGGGYGYTF.

This clonotype was seen ten or more times. The chain employs TRBV18 and TRBJ1-6, with 9 positions matching TRBD1. CDR1 is KGHSH and CDR2 is LQKENI in the germline V gene. Trimming at V came to 5 bases and at J to 7 bases, leaving 6 bases not matched to a gene. This CDR3 has 15 residues. In DNA form, the CDR3 reads TGTGCCAGCTCATTACAGGGGGCCCAGAATTCACCCCTCCACTTT. Encoded protein: CASSLQGAQNSPLHF. The full variable domain, with the rest looked up from reference TRBV18 and TRBJ1-6, is NAGVMQNPRHLVRRRGQEARLRCSPMKGHSHVYWYRQLPEEGLKFMVYLQKENIIDESGMPKERFSAEFPKEGPSILRIQQVVRGDSAAYFCASSLQGAQNSPLHFGNGTRLTVT.